These 2 T cell receptor beta chains were sequenced from one sample in a study of blood T cell repertoires in COVID-19. The method was immunoSEQ multiplex PCR; TCRdb's version includes in-frame clones alone and lacks a portion of them. The sample has some 180,000 clones, 85% seen once. The sequenced sample was PBMCs or T cells enriched from blood (not recorded which). These receptors all stem from a man aged 40-55 years who had recovered from COVID-19.

This clone was counted only a few times. This sequence joins TRBV19 and TRBJ1-3; D remains ambiguous. The CDR3 is 12 residues long. The ends were cut back, 0 bases at V and 5 bases at J, with 2 bases in the middle. Per the germline V gene, CDR1 is LNHDA and CDR2 is SQIVND (reference sequence). The CDR3 DNA reads TGTGCCAGTAGTATAGATAGAAACACCATATATTTT. It codes for CASSIDRNTIYF. The full variable domain, completed using reference TRBV19 and TRBJ1-3, is DGGITQSPKYLFRKEGQNVTLSCEQNLNHDAMYWYRQDPGQGLRLIYYSQIVNDFQKGDIAEGYSVSREKKESFPLTVTSAQKNPTAFYLCASSIDRNTIYFGEGSWLTVV.

V gene TRBV19 combines with J gene TRBJ1-1, with 8 bases identical to TRBD1. The length of the CDR3 is 13 residues. V was pared by 10 bases and J by 1 base, with 5 bases of the junction left unmatched. Germline values: CDR1 LNHDA, CDR2 SQIVND (reference sequence). The DNA for the CDR3 is TGTGCCACCCAACAGGGGGAGAACACTGAAGCTTTCTTT. As protein: CATQQGENTEAFF.